The T cell receptor beta chain under discussion was sequenced for a study of blood T cell repertoires in COVID-19 (dated by TCRdb to 2020 to 2022). Context from the whole study: Samples from collaborators originated in the United States, Italy and Spain and spanned both the acute and convalescent phases of COVID-19. The dataset comprised deeply sampled blood TCRbeta repertoires from subjects exposed to, actively infected with, or recovered from COVID-19. Samples came from the ongoing ImmuneRACE study (first 160 participants) plus 1,254 subjects from 6 global collaborators. The material from the prospective study consisted of cDNA or gDNA derived from T cells, B-cell-depleted T cells, or PBMCs. Where available, HLA class I and class II types were obtained from metadata supplied by the sample provider rather than from assay-based typing. The repertoires were released in a freely available public database intended as a resource for research on the immune response to SARS-CoV-2. Nearly every sample came with metadata listing a de-identified subject ID, COVID-19 status, age in years and sex. Here is what the overall study found, with its caveats: The quantity of clinical and demographic metadata differed by source and by participant and was supplied without curation.

Participants in the prospective study were aged roughly 18 to 95 years, lived in 20 to 25 United States geographic areas, and enrolled through a virtual design. In the prospective study, participants were assigned to cohorts based on the clinical history participants reported in a screening survey and a study questionnaire. Recovered participants in ImmuneRACE Cohort 3 were defined by two consecutive negative NP/OP PCR tests, clearance by a healthcare professional, or resolution of symptoms. Mobile phlebotomists in the prospective study collected whole blood, serum and a nasopharyngeal or oropharyngeal swab from every participant. Over a 2-month period, participants in the prospective study had the option of providing additional blood draws and questionnaires. Prospective study blood samples were shipped either frozen or at room temperature before DNA extraction. TCRbeta CDR3 regions were amplified from genomic DNA by means of the immunoSEQ Assay, a bias-controlled multiplex PCR. Per the source publication's procedure: Nucleated cell counts per sample were estimated from amplification of reference gene primers within the assay. Sequence reads were collapsed and filtered to measure the absolute abundance of every unique TCRbeta CDR3 rearrangement. For each sample, productive Simpson clonality was calculated by taking the square root of Simpson's diversity index across productive rearrangements. TCRdb re-hosts the immuneACCESS table, in-frame sequences only. Its copies lack some clones; in the studies checked, an unresolved V gene accounts for under half of them, and the cause for the rest is not known. The V and J calls and the clone size are those of that table, but D and trimming were determined from the DNA. The table for this sample lists about 200,000 clones; roughly 87% of them were counted only once. More than 2% of the sample goes to the ten largest clones.

About this clone: The clone's antigen remains unknown. No base-level quality is on record; no much larger clone is a single base apart.

The TCR sequence derives from a woman in her 30s who had recovered from COVID-19. Sequencing input: PBMCs or T cells enriched from blood (not recorded which).

The nucleotide sequence is given as TGTGCCACCAGTGATTTTAGCCTAGCGGGAGGAGAGACCCAGTACTTC. Translated, it gives CATSDFSLAGGETQYF. The chain links TRBV24-1 with TRBJ2-5; 11 bases in the junction line up with TRBD2. From cysteine to phenylalanine, the CDR3 is 16 amino acids long. Left in the record is the CDR3 DNA by itself, 48 bases read in frame from the first base. The germline V gene gives CDR1 as KGHDR and CDR2 as SFDVKD. V lost 1 base and J lost 4 bases, and the count of bases not matched to a germline gene is 4.